Listed below are T cell receptor beta chains from one sample, sequenced in a study of human T cells and chemical hapten exposure. TCRdb re-called the RACE reads with MiXCR, one entry per CDR3 protein. The profile shows about 160,000 distinct CDR3 sequences, roughly 25% of them singletons. This specimen consisted of whole blood, obtained in connection with sensitization to the hapten diphenylcyclopropenone (DPC). These receptors were taken from a woman younger than 35 with alopecia areata. Some clones in this sample may be carry-over from other donors' samples. Both conserved end residues are part of each CDR3. A D gene is named only where the DNA matches it firmly. For some rows the clone size is stated as once, few or many, or as a class when expanded; others skip it.

.	TRBJ1-1	15	.	TRBV7-9	TGTGCCAGCAGCTATTTCCAAGGAGGAGGCACTGAAGCTTTCTTT	CASSYFQGGGTEAFF
.	TRBJ2-2	17	.	TRBV7-2	TGTGCCAGCAGCCCTACTGCTGTTAGGGCCAACACCGGGGAGCTGTTTTTT	CASSPTAVRANTGELFF
.	TRBJ1-5	12	.	TRBV12-3/TRBV12-4	TGTGCCAGCAGTTTGGACTTTCAGCCCCAGCATTTT	CASSLDFQPQHF
.	TRBJ1-6	16	.	TRBV20-1	TGCAGTGCTAGAGTTGGGGGAGGAGGGTATAATTCACCCCTCCACTTT	CSARVGGGGYNSPLHF
TRBD1	TRBJ1-6	15	few	TRBV27	TGTGCCAGCAGACCCCGAGGACAGGTACAATCACCCCTCCACTTT	CASRPRGQVQSPLHF
.	TRBJ2-7	14	.	TRBV20-1	TGCAGTGCTATGCGCGGGACTGGAACCTACGAGCAGTACTTC	CSAMRGTGTYEQYF
.	TRBJ2-3	15	.	TRBV2	TGTGCCAGCAGTGAAGCCCCGAGGGGCACAGATACGCAGTATTTT	CASSEAPRGTDTQYF
TRBD2	TRBJ2-1	16	few	TRBV7-2	TGTGCCAGCAGCCCAGCACTAGCGGGAGGAGCGAATGAGCAGTTCTTC	CASSPALAGGANEQFF
.	TRBJ2-1	15	.	TRBV7-2	TGTGCCAGCAGCTCCGACTCAGGGCCAACCGATGAGCAGTTCTTC	CASSSDSGPTDEQFF
.	TRBJ1-5	15	.	TRBV28	TGTGCCAGCAGTTATGGCGGTCGTAACTATCAGCCCCAGCATTTT	CASSYGGRNYQPQHF
TRBD1	TRBJ1-2	13	few	TRBV29-1	TGCAGCGTTGAGTCAGGGGGCGCGGAAGGCTACACCTTC	CSVESGGAEGYTF
.	TRBJ2-3	10	many	TRBV20-1	TGCAGTGCTAGGAAAGATACGCAGTATTTT	CSARKDTQYF
.	TRBJ2-7	12	once	TRBV20-1	TGCAGTGCCCCCCGGGACACCTACGAGCAGTACTTC	CSAPRDTYEQYF
.	TRBJ1-5	13	.	TRBV6-2/TRBV6-3	TGTGCCAGCCATGTGGGGGGCGGTCAGCCCCAGCATTTT	CASHVGGGQPQHF
.	TRBJ1-5	12	.	TRBV20-1	TGCAGTGCTAGGACCGGGAATCAGCCCCAGCATTTT	CSARTGNQPQHF
.	TRBJ1-1	14	.	TRBV11-2	TGTGCCAGCAGCTTAACCCTCGGTATGGCTGAAGCTTTCTTT	CASSLTLGMAEAFF
.	TRBJ2-4	14	.	TRBV20-1	TGCAGTGCATCTGACAGGGAGGGTCGGCGCATTCAGTACTTC	CSASDREGRRIQYF
.	TRBJ1-1	14	.	TRBV7-9	TGTGCCAGCAGCTTAAGCCGCACGGACACTGAAGCTTTCTTT	CASSLSRTDTEAFF
.	TRBJ2-7	12	.	TRBV4-1	TGCGCCAGCAGCCAAGCGGAGGGGGAGCAGTACTTC	CASSQAEGEQYF
.	TRBJ2-1	13	.	TRBV5-1	TGCGCCAGCAGCTTGGTGGTAAACAATGAGCAGTTCTTC	CASSLVVNNEQFF
.	TRBJ1-1	14	few	TRBV3-1	TGTGCCAGCAGCCAGACTCATTACGGGACTGAAGCTTTCTTT	CASSQTHYGTEAFF
.	TRBJ1-4	13	few	TRBV6-2/TRBV6-3	TGTGCCAGCAGCGGATTTATCGGTGAAAAACTGTTTTTT	CASSGFIGEKLFF
.	TRBJ1-5	12	few	TRBV27	TGTGCCAGCAGTCGGCTGGGTGAGCCCCAGCATTTT	CASSRLGEPQHF
TRBD1	TRBJ2-4	16	.	TRBV11-2	TGTGCCAGCAGACGGCCGGGACAGGGTTCCAAAAACATTCAGTACTTC	CASRRPGQGSKNIQYF
.	TRBJ1-6	13	few	TRBV4-1	TGCGCCAGCAGCCAATCCCTCTTCGGGCCCCTCCACTTT	CASSQSLFGPLHF
TRBD2	TRBJ2-2	17	once	TRBV6-5	TGTGCCAGCAGTTACTCGATAACTAGCGGAAACACCGGGGAGCTGTTTTTT	CASSYSITSGNTGELFF
.	TRBJ2-5	11	few	TRBV2	TGTGCCAGCAGGGGAGGCGAGACCCAGTACTTC	CASRGGETQYF
.	TRBJ2-3	15	.	TRBV5-1	TGCGCCAGCAGCTTTGGAGGGGACGGCACAGATACGCAGTATTTT	CASSFGGDGTDTQYF
TRBD1	TRBJ1-4	15	.	TRBV18	TGTGCCAGCTCACCGAGAACAGGGGGCGGTGAAAAACTGTTTTTT	CASSPRTGGGEKLFF
.	TRBJ2-6	16	few	TRBV11-2	TGTGCCAGCAGCTTAGGGACAGCCTCTGGGGCCAACGTCCTGACTTTC	CASSLGTASGANVLTF
.	TRBJ2-1	17	.	TRBV21-1	TGTGCCAGCAGCAAAGGGGAGGGCTCCAAAGTAAAGAATGAGCAGTTCTTC	CASSKGEGSKVKNEQFF
.	TRBJ1-2	13	few	TRBV6-5	TGTGCCAGCAGGGCTGTCACGAACTATGGCTACACCTTC	CASRAVTNYGYTF
TRBD1	TRBJ2-1	16	.	TRBV4-3	TGCGCCAGCAGCCTTCGACAGGGGGCAACCTACAATGAGCAGTTCTTC	CASSLRQGATYNEQFF
.	TRBJ1-1	14	many	TRBV3-1	TGTGCCAGCAGCCAGGGGTTCCTGAGGACTGAAGCTTTCTTT	CASSQGFLRTEAFF